The clone carrying this T cell receptor (beta chain) was counted at least ten times. Its antigen is unidentified. V lost 0 bases to trimming and J lost 0 bases, with 6 bases between them. Germline V gene lookup returns CDR1 MNHNY and CDR2 SVGAGI (reference sequence). The CDR3 runs 14 residues. A single record per CDR3 protein comes from TCRdb applying MiXCR to the reads. The data show 480,000 or so distinct CDR3 sequences, roughly 12% seen once. The sample belongs to a study of T cell repertoires in cytomegalovirus infection. Study at large: Indications came from public TCR beta signatures; they pointed to CMV infection and to a matching HLA type.

Study-wide results and caveats: Within the response measured ex vivo, HLA-C-restricted CMV-specific TCR beta clonotypes were dominant.

This clonotype was sampled from a human donor in good health (CMV status not recorded). Some clones in this sample may be carry-over from other donors' samples. Source material: PBMCs. The V gene is TRBV6-6, the J gene TRBJ2-7; no definite D call. The chain's CDR3 is CASSYSLSSYEQYF. CDR3 nucleotide sequence: TGTGCCAGCAGTTACTCTCTTAGCTCCTACGAGCAGTACTTC.